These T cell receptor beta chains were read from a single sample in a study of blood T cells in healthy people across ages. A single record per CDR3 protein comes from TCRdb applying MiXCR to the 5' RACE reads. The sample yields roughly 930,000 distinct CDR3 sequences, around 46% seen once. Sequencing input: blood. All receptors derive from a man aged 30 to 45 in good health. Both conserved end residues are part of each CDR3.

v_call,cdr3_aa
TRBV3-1,CASSQGTVDDGYTF
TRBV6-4,CASSDSASGGAEQYF
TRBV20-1,CSASPSGANVLTF
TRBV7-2,CASSPPGRDSPLHF
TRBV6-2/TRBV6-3,CASRWDRNQPQHF
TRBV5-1,CASSFSQPQETQYF
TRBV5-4,CASSSNSGNEQFF
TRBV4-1,CASSQGEGTEYTQYF
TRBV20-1,CSARGVRAGGYSSGANVLTF
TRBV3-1,CASSLGTGPQPQHF
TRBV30,CAWSVASDGWMNTEAFF
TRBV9,CASSVVAGANTEAFF
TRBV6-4,CASSFTGSTGELFF
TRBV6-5,CASSYSIKGRGNTIYF
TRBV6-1,CASSEWQGTEAFF
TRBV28,CASSMYHNEQFF
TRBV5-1,CAGSLGQGASVFYEQYF
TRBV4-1,CASSHALAGGYNEQFF
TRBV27,CASSGGIQETQYF
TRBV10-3,CAITSPGQGGGYTF
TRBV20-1,CSAKVPQRGGYEQYF
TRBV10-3,CAISESRDIPFYGYTF
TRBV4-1,CASSQEVDRDRGYTF
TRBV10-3,CAISESRGGPEAFF
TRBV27,CASSPVSGFAETQYF
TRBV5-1,CASSVRQGGLGKQYF
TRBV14,CASSIRDRVYNEQFF
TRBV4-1,CASSQGSEQYF
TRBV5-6,CASSSGTGGHGYTF
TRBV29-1,CSVATGDGYTF
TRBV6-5,CATRDRLNQPQHF
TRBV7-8,CASSYRDWVKDGQYF
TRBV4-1,CASSHAASSYNEQFF
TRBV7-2,CASSLAEDREDQPQHF
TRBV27,CASSSTGVAGYTF
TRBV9,CASSVAGRFEGTQYF
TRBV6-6,CASSGGDRDYNEQFF
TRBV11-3,CASSLDRALVYEQYF
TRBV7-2,CASSLGTGGRDTQYF
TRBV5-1,CASSPGAPNYGYTF
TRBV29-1,CSVRHRYEQYF
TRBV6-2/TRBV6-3,CASSDYGGYEQYF
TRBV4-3,CASSQDPAGGSNTGELFF
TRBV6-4,CASSDSVAGAHTGELFF
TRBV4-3,CASSQPTGQGKPGELFF